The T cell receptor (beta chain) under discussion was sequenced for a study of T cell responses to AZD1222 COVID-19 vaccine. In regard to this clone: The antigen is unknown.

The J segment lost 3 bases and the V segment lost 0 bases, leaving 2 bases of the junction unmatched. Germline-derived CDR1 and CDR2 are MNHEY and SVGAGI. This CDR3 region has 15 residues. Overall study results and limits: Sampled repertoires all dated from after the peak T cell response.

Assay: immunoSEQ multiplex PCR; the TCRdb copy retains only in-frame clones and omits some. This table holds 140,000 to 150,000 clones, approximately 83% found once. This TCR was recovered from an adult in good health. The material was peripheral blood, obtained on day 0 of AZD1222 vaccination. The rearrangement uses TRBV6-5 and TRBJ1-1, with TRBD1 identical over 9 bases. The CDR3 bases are TGTGCCAGCAGTTACTCCTGGACAGGGGACACTGAAGCTTTCTTT. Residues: CASSYSWTGDTEAFF.